This T cell receptor (beta chain) was obtained from a study of blood T cell repertoires in COVID-19 (dated by TCRdb to 2020 to 2021). With regard to the full study: Samples from collaborators originated in the United States, Italy and Spain and spanned both the acute and convalescent phases of COVID-19. The material from the prospective study consisted of cDNA or gDNA derived from T cells, B-cell-depleted T cells, or PBMCs. The dataset comprised deeply sampled blood TCRbeta repertoires from subjects exposed to, actively infected with, or recovered from COVID-19. A freely available public database, intended as a resource for researchers studying the immune response to SARS-CoV-2, is where the repertoires were released. Samples came from the ongoing ImmuneRACE study (first 160 participants) plus 1,254 subjects from 6 global collaborators. Nearly every sample came with metadata listing a de-identified subject ID, COVID-19 status, age in years and sex. HLA class I and class II types, where available, came from metadata supplied by the sample provider rather than from assay-based typing.

Participants in the prospective study were enrolled through a virtual design, were aged about 18 to 100 years, and lived in 20 to 30 United States geographic areas. Cohort assignment in the prospective study relied on participant-reported clinical history from a screening survey and a study questionnaire. ImmuneRACE Cohort 3 recovered participants were defined by two consecutive negative NP/OP PCR tests, healthcare professional clearance, or symptom resolution. In the prospective study, mobile phlebotomists collected whole blood, serum and a nasopharyngeal or oropharyngeal swab from each participant. Additional blood draws and questionnaires over an approximately two-month period could optionally be provided by prospective study participants. Before DNA extraction, prospective study blood samples were shipped either frozen or at room temperature. TCRbeta CDR3 regions were amplified from genomic DNA using the immunoSEQ Assay, a bias-controlled multiplex PCR. In the paper's pipeline: The number of nucleated cells in each sample was estimated by amplification of reference gene primers within the assay. To quantify the absolute abundance of each unique TCRbeta CDR3 rearrangement, sequence reads were collapsed and filtered. Productive Simpson clonality was computed per sample as the square root of Simpson's diversity index over productive rearrangements. TCRdb provides this immuneACCESS table in a form limited to in-frame rearrangements. Some clones are lacking; in checked studies, under half of them reflect an unresolved V gene, and why the rest are absent is not known. V, J and clone size were drawn from that table, and D and trimming were deduced from the DNA. The sample yields about 250,000 clones; around 84% were counted once. Around a sixth of the sample rests with the top ten.

The CDR3 contains 12 residues, cysteine and phenylalanine counted. CDR3 DNA only is kept here, 36 bases in frame from base 1. Looking up the germline V gene yields CDR1 KGHDR and CDR2 SFDVKD. Trimming takes 0 bases from V and 4 bases from J, and the germline ends sit 2 bases apart. A note on this clone: The antigen it recognizes is unknown. Per-base quality was not reported, and no clone a single base away is much larger than it.

The research as a whole found: Clinical and demographic metadata were provided uncurated, with the amount varying by source and participant.

This sequence originates from a man younger than 35 who had recovered from COVID-19. Specimen: PBMCs or T cells enriched from blood (not recorded which). The rearrangement combines TRBV24-1 with TRBJ2-5; no D gene is confidently identified. The base sequence is TGTGCCACCAGTGATTTGCGAGAGACCCAGTACTTC. Translated, this is CATSDLRETQYF.